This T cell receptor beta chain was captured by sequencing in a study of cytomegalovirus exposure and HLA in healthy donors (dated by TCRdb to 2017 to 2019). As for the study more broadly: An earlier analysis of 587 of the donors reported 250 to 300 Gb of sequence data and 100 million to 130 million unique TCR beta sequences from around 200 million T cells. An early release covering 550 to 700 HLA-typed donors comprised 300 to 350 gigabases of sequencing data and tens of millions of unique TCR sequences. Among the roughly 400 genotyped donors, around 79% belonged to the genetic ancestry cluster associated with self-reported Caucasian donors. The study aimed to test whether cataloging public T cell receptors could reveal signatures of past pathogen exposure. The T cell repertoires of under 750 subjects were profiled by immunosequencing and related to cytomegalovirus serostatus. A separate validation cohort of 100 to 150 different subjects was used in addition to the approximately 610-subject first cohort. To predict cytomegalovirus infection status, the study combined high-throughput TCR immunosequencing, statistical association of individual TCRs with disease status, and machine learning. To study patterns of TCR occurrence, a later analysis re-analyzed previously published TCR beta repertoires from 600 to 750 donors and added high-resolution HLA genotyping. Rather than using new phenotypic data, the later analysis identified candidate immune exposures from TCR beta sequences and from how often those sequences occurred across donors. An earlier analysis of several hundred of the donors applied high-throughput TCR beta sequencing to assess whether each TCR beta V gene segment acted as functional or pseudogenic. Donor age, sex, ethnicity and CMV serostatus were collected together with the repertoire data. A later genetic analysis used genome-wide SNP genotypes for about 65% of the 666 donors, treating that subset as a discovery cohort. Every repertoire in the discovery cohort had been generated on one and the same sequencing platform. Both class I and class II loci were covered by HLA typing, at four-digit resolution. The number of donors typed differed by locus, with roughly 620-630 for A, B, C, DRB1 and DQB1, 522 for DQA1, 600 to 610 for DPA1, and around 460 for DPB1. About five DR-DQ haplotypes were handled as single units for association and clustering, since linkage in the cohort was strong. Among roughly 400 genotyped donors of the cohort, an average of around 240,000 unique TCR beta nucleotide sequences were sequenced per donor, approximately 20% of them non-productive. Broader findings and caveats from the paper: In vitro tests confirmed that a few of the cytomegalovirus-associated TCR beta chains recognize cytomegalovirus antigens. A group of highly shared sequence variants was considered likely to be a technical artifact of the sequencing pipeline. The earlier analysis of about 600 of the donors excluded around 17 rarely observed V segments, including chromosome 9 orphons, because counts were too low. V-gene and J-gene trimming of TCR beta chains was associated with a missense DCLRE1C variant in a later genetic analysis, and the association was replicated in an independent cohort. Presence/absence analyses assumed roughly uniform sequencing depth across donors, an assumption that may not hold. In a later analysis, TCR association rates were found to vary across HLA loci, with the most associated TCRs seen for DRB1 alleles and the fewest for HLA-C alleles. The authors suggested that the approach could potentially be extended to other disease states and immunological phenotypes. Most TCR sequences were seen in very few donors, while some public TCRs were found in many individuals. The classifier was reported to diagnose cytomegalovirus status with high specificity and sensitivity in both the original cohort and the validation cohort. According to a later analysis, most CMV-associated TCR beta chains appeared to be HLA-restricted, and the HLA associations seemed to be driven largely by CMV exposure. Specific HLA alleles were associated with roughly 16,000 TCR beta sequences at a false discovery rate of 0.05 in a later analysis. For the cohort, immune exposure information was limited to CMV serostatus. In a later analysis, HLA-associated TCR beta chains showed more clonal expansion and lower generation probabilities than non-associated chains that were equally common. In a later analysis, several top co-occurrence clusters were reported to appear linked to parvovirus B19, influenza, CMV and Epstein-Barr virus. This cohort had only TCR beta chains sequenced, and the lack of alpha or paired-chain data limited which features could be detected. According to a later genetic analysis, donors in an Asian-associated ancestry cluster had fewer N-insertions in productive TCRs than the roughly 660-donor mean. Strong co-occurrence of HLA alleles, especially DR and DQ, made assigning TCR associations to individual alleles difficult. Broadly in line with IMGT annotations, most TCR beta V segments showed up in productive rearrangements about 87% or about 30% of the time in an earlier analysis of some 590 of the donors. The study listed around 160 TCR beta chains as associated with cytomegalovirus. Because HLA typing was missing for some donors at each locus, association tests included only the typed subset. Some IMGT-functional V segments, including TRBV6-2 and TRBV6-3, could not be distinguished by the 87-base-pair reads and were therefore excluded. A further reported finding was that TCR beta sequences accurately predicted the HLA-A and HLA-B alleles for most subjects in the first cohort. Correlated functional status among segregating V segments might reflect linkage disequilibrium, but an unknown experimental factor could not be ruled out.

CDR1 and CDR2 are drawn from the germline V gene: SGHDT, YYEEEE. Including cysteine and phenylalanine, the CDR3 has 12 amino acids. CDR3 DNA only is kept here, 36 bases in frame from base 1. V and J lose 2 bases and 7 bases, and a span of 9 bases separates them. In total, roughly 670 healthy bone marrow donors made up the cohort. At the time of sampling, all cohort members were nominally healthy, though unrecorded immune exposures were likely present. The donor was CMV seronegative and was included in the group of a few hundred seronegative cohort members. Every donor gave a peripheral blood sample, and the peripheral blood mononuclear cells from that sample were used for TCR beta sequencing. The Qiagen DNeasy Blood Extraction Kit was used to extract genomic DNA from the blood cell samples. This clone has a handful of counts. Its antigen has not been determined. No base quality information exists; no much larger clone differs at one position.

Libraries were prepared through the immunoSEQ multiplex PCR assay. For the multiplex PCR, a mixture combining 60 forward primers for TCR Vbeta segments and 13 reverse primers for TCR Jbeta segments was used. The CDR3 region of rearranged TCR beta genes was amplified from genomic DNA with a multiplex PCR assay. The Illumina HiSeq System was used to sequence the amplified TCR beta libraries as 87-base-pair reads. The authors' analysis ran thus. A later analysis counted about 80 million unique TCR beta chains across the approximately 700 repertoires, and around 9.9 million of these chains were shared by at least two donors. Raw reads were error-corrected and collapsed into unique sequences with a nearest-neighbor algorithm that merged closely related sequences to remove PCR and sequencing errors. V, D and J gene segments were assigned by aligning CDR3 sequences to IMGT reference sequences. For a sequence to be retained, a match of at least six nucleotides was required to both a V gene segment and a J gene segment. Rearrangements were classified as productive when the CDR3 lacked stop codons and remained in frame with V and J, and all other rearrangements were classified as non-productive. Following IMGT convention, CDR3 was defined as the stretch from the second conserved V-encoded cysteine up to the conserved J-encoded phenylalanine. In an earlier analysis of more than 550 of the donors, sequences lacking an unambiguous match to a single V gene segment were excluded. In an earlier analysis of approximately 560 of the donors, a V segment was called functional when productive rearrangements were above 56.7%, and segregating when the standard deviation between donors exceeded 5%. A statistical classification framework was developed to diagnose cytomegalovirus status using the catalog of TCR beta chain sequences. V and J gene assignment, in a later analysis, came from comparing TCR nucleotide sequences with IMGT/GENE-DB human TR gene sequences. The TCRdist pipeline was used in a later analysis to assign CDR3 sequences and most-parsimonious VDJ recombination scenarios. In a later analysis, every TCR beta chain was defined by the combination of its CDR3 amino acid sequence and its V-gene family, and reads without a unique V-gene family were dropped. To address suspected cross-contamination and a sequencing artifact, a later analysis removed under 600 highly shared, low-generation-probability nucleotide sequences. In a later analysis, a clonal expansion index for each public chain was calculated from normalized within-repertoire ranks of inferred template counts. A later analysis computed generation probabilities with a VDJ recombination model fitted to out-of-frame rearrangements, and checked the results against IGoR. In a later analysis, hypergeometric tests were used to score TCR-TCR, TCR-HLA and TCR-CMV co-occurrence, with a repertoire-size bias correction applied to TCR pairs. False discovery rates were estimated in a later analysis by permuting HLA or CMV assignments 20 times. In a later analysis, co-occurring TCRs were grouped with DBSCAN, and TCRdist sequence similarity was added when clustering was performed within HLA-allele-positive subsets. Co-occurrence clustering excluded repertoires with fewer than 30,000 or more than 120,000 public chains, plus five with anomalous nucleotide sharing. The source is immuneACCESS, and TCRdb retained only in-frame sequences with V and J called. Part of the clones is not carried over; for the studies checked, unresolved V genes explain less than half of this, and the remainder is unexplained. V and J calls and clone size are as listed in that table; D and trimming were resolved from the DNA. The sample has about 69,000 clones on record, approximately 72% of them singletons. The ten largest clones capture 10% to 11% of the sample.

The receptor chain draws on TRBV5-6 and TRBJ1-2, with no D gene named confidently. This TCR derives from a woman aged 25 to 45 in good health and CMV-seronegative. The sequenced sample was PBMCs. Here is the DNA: TGTGCCAGCAGCTTTCCGGGAGGTGGCTACACCTTC. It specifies CASSFPGGGYTF.